The 18 T cell receptor beta chains given below trace back to one sample, sequenced in a study of CXCR3-negative and CXCR3-positive naive CD8 T cells. What these receptors recognize is not known. Whole-study results and caveats: For CXCR3-positive naive cells, TRB CDR3s were more hydrophobic than those of CXCR3-negative naive cells.

It was by 5' RACE with UMI labels that the TRB cDNA libraries were prepared. From the 5' RACE reads, TCRdb lists one entry per CDR3 protein and no DNA. The table lists about 98,000 distinct CDR3 sequences, with around 0.99% in the top ten. Sequencing was done on a sample of naive CXCR3+ CD8+ T cells from blood. Indicated subset: CD45RO-CCR7+CD27+CD95- naive CD8+ T cells expressing CXCR3 (TNR3+). The receptors here all came from a human donor in good health. Some clones in this sample may be carry-over from other donors' samples.

This chain connects TRBV15 to TRBJ2-5; there is no DNA to check the TCRdb D call of TRBD2. Germline CDR1 and CDR2: LNHNV and YYDKDF (reference sequence). The CDR3 loop spans 15 amino acids. The CDR3 protein is CATSRVAGGPETQYF.

The chain links TRBV7-8 to TRBJ2-2; TCRdb's D call, TRBD1, is unchecked because there is no DNA. The CDR3 covers 19 residues. Germline loops: CDR1 SGHVS, CDR2 FQNEAQ. This CDR3 reads CASSFPKDRGPTYTGELFF.

The chain combines TRBV19 with TRBJ2-5; TCRdb names TRBD1, which stays unverified in the absence of DNA. CDR3 length: 15 amino acids. Germline V gene data show CDR1 as LNHDA and CDR2 as SQIVND (reference sequence). The CDR3 sequence: CASSRYGSGRETQYF. Together with reference TRBV19 and TRBJ2-5, the CDR3 gives the full variable domain: DGGITQSPKYLFRKEGQNVTLSCEQNLNHDAMYWYRQDPGQGLRLIYYSQIVNDFQKGDIAEGYSVSREKKESFPLTVTSAQKNPTAFYLCASSRYGSGRETQYFGPGTRLLVL.

The rearrangement links TRBV24-1 to TRBJ2-1. The CDR3 loop spans 12 amino acids. Per the germline V gene, CDR1 is KGHDR and CDR2 is SFDVKD. The CDR3 loop reads CATSDLLNEQFF.

The chain combines TRBV20-1 with TRBJ1-2. The CDR3 totals 15 residues. Germline V gene sequence: CDR1 DFQATT, CDR2 SNEGSKA (reference sequence). This CDR3 is CSARAWTDGLLGYTF.

The rearrangement uses TRBV14 and TRBJ2-1; TCRdb selects TRBD1, and the lack of DNA leaves this call unchecked. Germline V gives CDR1 SGHDN, CDR2 FVKESK. The length of the CDR3 is 16 residues. CDR3 region: CASSQDLVWGGNEQFF.

The chain couples TRBV4-3 to TRBJ2-7. Germline CDR1 LGHNA, CDR2 YSLEER. The CDR3 has 15 amino acids. CDR3 residues: CASSQENTVPYEQYF.

This sequence joins TRBV12-3 or TRBV12-4 and TRBJ2-5; TCRdb reports TRBD2, a call that lacks DNA to check it against. The CDR3 totals 16 residues. Here the CDR3 reads CASSSRGTSHQETQYF.

V is TRBV6-2 or TRBV6-3 and J is TRBJ2-1; TCRdb's D call, TRBD2, is unchecked because there is no DNA. The CDR3 totals 17 residues. From germline, CDR1 is MNHEY and CDR2 SVGEGT. The CDR3 is CASSTPRLAGGYNEQFF.

The genes are TRBV4-3 and TRBJ1-2. The germline CDR1 and CDR2 sequences are LGHNA and YSLEER. CDR3 length: 13 residues. CDR3 region: CASSQDSNYGYTF.

This chain connects TRBV7-6 to TRBJ2-5; as DNA is missing, the TRBD1 call by TCRdb cannot be tested. The CDR3 is 13 amino acids. Germline V gene sequence: CDR1 SGHVS, CDR2 FNYEAQ. The CDR3 spells CASRQTGVETQYF.

The V call is TRBV7-6, the J call TRBJ2-7; the TCRdb call, TRBD2, lacks DNA for checking. This CDR3 contains 15 residues. The germline CDR1 and CDR2 sequences are SGHVS and FNYEAQ. CDR3 loop: CASSLGGTSNYEQYF.

This sequence joins TRBV6-6 and TRBJ1-4; the D call from TCRdb, TRBD1, cannot be confirmed without DNA. Germline lookup yields CDR1 MNHNY and CDR2 SVGAGI (reference sequence). The CDR3 extends over 15 amino acids. CDR3 sequence: CASSYKAGTDEKLFF.

The V and J genes are TRBV7-9 and TRBJ2-5; TCRdb lists TRBD1, though no DNA is available to test this call. Germline V gives CDR1 SEHNR, CDR2 FQNEAQ (reference sequence). The CDR3 is 16 residues long. CDR3 protein: CASSASGTEYQETQYF.

The chain has TRBV20-1 and TRBJ1-1. The CDR3 covers 12 residues. CDR1 is DFQATT and CDR2 is SNEGSKA in the germline V gene (reference sequence). The CDR3 loop is CSASLGDTEAFF.

The V gene is TRBV27, the J gene TRBJ1-5. The CDR3 is made up of 13 amino acids. Germline V gives CDR1 MNHEY, CDR2 SMNVEV (reference sequence). CDR3 amino acids: CASSLRANQPQHF.

This chain connects TRBV7-3 to TRBJ2-1; the TCRdb call, TRBD2, lacks DNA for checking. The CDR3 spans 17 residues. The V gene's germline CDR1 is SGHTA and CDR2 FQGTGA. This CDR3 is CASSSNSLDSNSGEQFF.

This chain connects TRBV5-1 to TRBJ2-4. The CDR3 totals 15 residues. Germline V gene sequence: CDR1 SGHRS, CDR2 YFSETQ. CDR3 sequence reads: CASNLGVITKNIQYF.